This record concerns one T cell receptor beta chain sequence. TCRdb's copy holds only in-frame clones and misses some; the assay was immunoSEQ multiplex PCR. The sample shows about 30,000 clones, 80% to 90% of them seen only once. The germline V gene encodes CDR1 LGHNA and CDR2 YNFKEQ. With V trimmed by 0 bases and J by 2 bases, 4 bases remained unmatched. This CDR3 is 15 amino acids long. These data come from a study of PD-L1 blockade in urothelial cancer. Study in general: Patients previously received 0 to 3 chemotherapy regimens.

Time point: peripheral blood 6 weeks after treatment start. The sequence came from a man aged 80 or over with urothelial cancer. This specimen was PBMCs, taken around atezolizumab (anti-PD-L1) treatment. The V and J genes are TRBV4-2 and TRBJ2-7; 7 bases map to TRBD2. The CDR3 loop reads CASSQELASAYEQYF. In nucleotides, the CDR3 is TGTGCCAGCAGCCAAGAACTAGCGAGTGCCTACGAGCAGTACTTC.